These 21 T cell receptor beta chains came from one sample sequenced in a study of shared clonotypes between healthy human individuals. The protocol was immunoSEQ multiplex PCR, while the TCRdb copy is restricted to in-frame clones and leaves out a portion. The table includes approximately 2.5 million clones, roughly nine tenths detected once. The source material was naive CD4+ T cells sorted from blood. Specified subset: CD45RA+ positively selected. Receptors were obtained from a man younger than 35 in good health.

The genes are TRBV5-1 and TRBJ2-3, with 7 bases that match TRBD2. Germline assignment: CDR1 SGHRS and CDR2 YFSETQ. V gave up 4 bases and J gave up 2 bases; unmatched junction bases: 4. CDR3 length: 14 amino acids. In nucleotides, the CDR3 is TGCGCCAGCAGCAGGGCGGGGGTCACAGATACGCAGTATTTT. It codes for CASSRAGVTDTQYF.

The rearrangement joins TRBV7-2 to TRBJ1-5, with D tentatively TRBD1 (6 bases). Trimming shortened V by 4 bases and J by 0 bases, and 10 bases separated the two germline ends. The CDR3 runs to 15 residues. Germline-derived CDR1 and CDR2 are SGHTA and FQGNSA. The CDR3 sequence: CASSYDRYSNQPQHF. In nucleotides, the CDR3 is TGTGCCAGCAGCTATGACAGGTATAGCAATCAGCCCCAGCATTTT.

CDR3 nucleotides: TGTGCCAGCAGTCGGCAGGGGGCAACAGATACGCAGTATTTT. Amino acid sequence: CASSRQGATDTQYF. The V and J genes are TRBV6-6 and TRBJ2-3; 8 bases fit TRBD1. The CDR3 runs 14 residues. Germline-derived CDR1 and CDR2 are MNHNY and SVGAGI (reference sequence). V lost 5 bases to trimming and J lost 3 bases; unmatched junction nucleotides: 4.

This clone was observed a single time. The chain is built from TRBV7-9 and TRBJ2-7, with 9 nucleotides matching TRBD1. The V and J ends lost 5 bases and 7 bases, in that order; junction bases with no gene match: 9. Germline CDR1 is SEHNR and CDR2 is FQNEAQ (reference sequence). The CDR3 has 14 amino acids. The CDR3 nucleotides are TGTGCCAGCAGCAGCGGACAGGGGAGGAGGGAGCAGTACTTC. It yields the protein CASSSGQGRREQYF.

This sequence joins TRBV7-9 and TRBJ2-5; D may be TRBD2 (5 bases). V was pared by 2 bases and J by 4 bases, with 11 bases between. Germline values: CDR1 SEHNR, CDR2 FQNEAQ (reference sequence). The CDR3 contains 14 residues. CDR3 nucleotides: TGTGCCAGCAGCTTAATCGGGGATCTAGAGACCCAGTACTTC. Translating gives CASSLIGDLETQYF.

The rearrangement uses TRBV19 and TRBJ1-2, with 8 bases lining up with TRBD1. V was clipped by 4 bases and J by 0 bases; unmatched bases: 1. The CDR3 runs 14 residues. Germline CDR1 is LNHDA and CDR2 is SQIVND (reference sequence). The CDR3: CASSTDRANYGYTF. CDR3 DNA: TGTGCCAGTAGTACGGACAGGGCTAACTATGGCTACACCTTC. Drawing the rest from reference TRBV19 and TRBJ1-2, the complete variable domain is DGGITQSPKYLFRKEGQNVTLSCEQNLNHDAMYWYRQDPGQGLRLIYYSQIVNDFQKGDIAEGYSVSREKKESFPLTVTSAQKNPTAFYLCASSTDRANYGYTFGSGTRLTVV.

The chain recombines TRBV7-9 with TRBJ2-7, with 14 bases matching TRBD2. CDR3 length: 15 residues. Germline V gene lookup returns CDR1 SEHNR and CDR2 FQNEAQ (reference sequence). The ends lost 5 bases at V and 2 bases at J; junction bases unmatched: 2. CDR3 DNA sequence: TGTGCCAGCAGCCGACTAGCGGGAGGGCCCTACGAGCAGTACTTC. Amino acid sequence: CASSRLAGGPYEQYF.

The chain uses TRBV5-6 and TRBJ2-3; D possibly matches TRBD1 or TRBD2 (5 bases each). The length of the CDR3 is 14 residues. Germline V CDR1 and CDR2: SGHDT, YYEEEE. V lost 2 bases to trimming and J lost 7 bases, with 14 bases between them. CDR3: CASSFWDREYTQYF. The CDR3 nucleotides are TGTGCCAGCAGCTTTTGGGACCGTGAATATACGCAGTATTTT.

The V gene is TRBV4-1, the J gene TRBJ2-3; D remains ambiguous. There are 16 residues in the CDR3. The ends were cut back, 0 bases at V and 2 bases at J, with 12 bases in the middle. Germline CDR1 MGHRA, CDR2 YSYEKL. CDR3 residues: CASSQDRATFTDTQYF. The CDR3 nucleotides are TGCGCCAGCAGCCAAGACCGGGCTACGTTCACAGATACGCAGTATTTT.

The chain has TRBV5-6 and TRBJ2-7; 10 bases are shared with TRBD2. CDR3 size: 12 residues. Per the germline V gene, CDR1 is SGHDT and CDR2 is YYEEEE. V shed 5 bases, J shed 6 bases, and the junction held 2 bases outside the gene matches. CDR3 sequence reads: CASSIAGGEQYF. The CDR3, as DNA: TGTGCCAGCAGTATAGCGGGAGGCGAGCAGTACTTC.

The V gene is TRBV28, the J gene TRBJ1-5; 7 bases are shared with TRBD1. With 6 bases clipped from V and 3 bases from J, the junction kept 8 bases outside the gene matches. CDR1 is MDHEN and CDR2 is SYDVKM in the germline V gene. The CDR3 length is 15 residues. Here the CDR3 reads CASSQPGQINQPQHF. The DNA of the CDR3 is TGTGCCAGCAGCCAACCGGGACAGATCAATCAGCCCCAGCATTTT.

The V call is TRBV10-3, the J call TRBJ1-1, with a weak D call TRBD1 (5 bases). From germline, CDR1 is ENHRY and CDR2 SYGVKD. The CDR3 is 16 amino acids. The germline V and J ends were trimmed by 0 bases and 0 bases, with 11 bases remaining between them. The CDR3 loop reads CAISESGGGMNTEAFF. The CDR3 nucleotides read TGTGCCATCAGTGAGTCGGGGGGGGGAATGAACACTGAAGCTTTCTTT.

The gene calls are TRBV28 and TRBJ1-6; 7 nucleotides match TRBD1. CDR3 length: 16 residues. Germline-derived CDR1 and CDR2 are MDHEN and SYDVKM. Unmatched junction bases numbered 11, after V lost 3 bases and J lost 9 bases. Written as DNA, the CDR3 is TGTGCCAGCAGTTTTGTTGTCAGGGGGGTGGTTTCACCCCTCCACTTT. This gives the protein CASSFVVRGVVSPLHF.

This chain joins TRBV6-1 and TRBJ2-7, with D perhaps matching TRBD2 (5 bases). Trimming pared 1 base from V and 4 bases from J, leaving 20 bases between. Germline CDR1 MNHNS, CDR2 SASEGT. The CDR3 length is 17 residues. This chain's CDR3 is CASSEDLRELFRYEQYF. The DNA of the CDR3 is TGTGCCAGCAGTGAAGATTTGAGGGAGTTATTCAGATACGAGCAGTACTTC.

The chain recombines TRBV2 with TRBJ2-2; tentatively, D is TRBD2 (5 bases). The CDR3 totals 15 residues. The V gene's germline CDR1 is SNHLY and CDR2 FYNNEI. Trimming removed 7 bases at V and 0 bases at J, with 12 bases between. The CDR3 protein is CASIWGAANTGELFF. The CDR3, as DNA: TGTGCCAGCATATGGGGAGCGGCGAACACCGGGGAGCTGTTTTTT.

V is TRBV5-1 and J is TRBJ2-1; no clear D. V lost 0 bases, J lost 0 bases, and 7 bases lay in between. The germline V gene encodes CDR1 SGHRS and CDR2 YFSETQ. The CDR3 runs 15 residues. CDR3 loop: CASSLDFSSYNEQFF. The CDR3 bases are TGCGCCAGCAGCTTGGACTTTAGCTCCTACAATGAGCAGTTCTTC.

Concerning this clone: The sample has other DNA sequences that encode this CDR3 too. The chain joins TRBV14 to TRBJ2-1; the D is unclear. Germline V gene data show CDR1 as SGHDN and CDR2 as FVKESK. There are 14 residues in the CDR3. V dropped 1 base and J dropped 3 bases, with 7 bases sitting between them. The DNA of the CDR3 is TGTGCCAGCAGCCAAGCCTCAGTCTACAATGAGCAGTTCTTC. This gives the protein CASSQASVYNEQFF.

As to this clone: At the DNA level, this CDR3 is encoded by other sequences in the same sample as well. The CDR3 loop reads CASSVGLAGGETQYF. The CDR3 DNA reads TGTGCCAGCAGCGTAGGACTAGCGGGAGGGGAGACCCAGTACTTC. The chain employs TRBV9 and TRBJ2-5; 14 bases agree with TRBD2. The CDR3 is 15 amino acids. Germline lookup yields CDR1 SGDLS and CDR2 YYNGEE. J lost 5 bases, V lost 0 bases, and 0 bases had no gene match.

The chain has TRBV5-6 and TRBJ2-7; 7 bases are shared with TRBD2. V lost 1 base to trimming and J lost 0 bases; unmatched junction nucleotides: 7. Germline V CDR1 and CDR2: SGHDT, YYEEEE. The CDR3 is 16 amino acids. CDR3 sequence (DNA): TGTGCCAGCAGCTTGCGCTGGACTAGTTCCTCCTACGAGCAGTACTTC. Amino acid sequence: CASSLRWTSSSYEQYF. Variable domain in full (rest from reference TRBV5-6 and TRBJ2-7): DAGVTQSPTHLIKTRGQQVTLRCSPKSGHDTVSWYQQALGQGPQFIFQYYEEEERQRGNFPDRFSGHQFPNYSSELNVNALLLGDSALYLCASSLRWTSSSYEQYFGPGTRLTVT.

This chain uses TRBV5-1 with TRBJ1-6; 11 bases are a match to TRBD1. This CDR3 comprises 14 residues. V shed 4 bases and J 8 bases; nucleotides not matched to a gene: 2. Germline CDR1 is SGHRS and CDR2 is YFSETQ. CDR3 DNA sequence: TGCGCCAGCAGCAGGGGACAGGGGGATTCACCCCTCCACTTT. This translates into CASSRGQGDSPLHF.

The chain combines TRBV4-1 with TRBJ2-3; a weak D match, TRBD2 (7 bases). This CDR3 is built from 16 residues. CDR1 and CDR2 from the germline V gene are MGHRA and YSYEKL. V gave up 5 bases and J gave up 1 base, with 16 bases separating them. The CDR3 sequence: CASSFTGRVGTDTQYF. CDR3 in DNA: TGCGCCAGCAGCTTTACAGGGAGGGTAGGCACAGATACGCAGTATTTT.